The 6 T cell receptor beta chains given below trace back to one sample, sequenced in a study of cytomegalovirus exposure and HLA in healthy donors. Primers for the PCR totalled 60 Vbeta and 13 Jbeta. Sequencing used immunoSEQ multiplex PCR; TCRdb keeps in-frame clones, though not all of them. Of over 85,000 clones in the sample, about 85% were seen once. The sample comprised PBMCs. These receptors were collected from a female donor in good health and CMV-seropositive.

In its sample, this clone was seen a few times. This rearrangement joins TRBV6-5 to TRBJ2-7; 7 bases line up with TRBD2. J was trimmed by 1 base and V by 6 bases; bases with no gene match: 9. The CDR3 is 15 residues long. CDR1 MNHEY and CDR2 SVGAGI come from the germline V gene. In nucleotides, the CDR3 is TGTGCCAGCAGCCTTCGGGTAGCGGGTTCCTACGAGCAGTACTTC. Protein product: CASSLRVAGSYEQYF.

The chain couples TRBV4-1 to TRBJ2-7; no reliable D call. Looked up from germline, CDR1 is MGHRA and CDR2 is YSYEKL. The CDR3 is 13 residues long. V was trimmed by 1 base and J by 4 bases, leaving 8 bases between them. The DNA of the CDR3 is TGCGCCAGCAGCCAAGTGTTGCGGTACGAGCAGTACTTC. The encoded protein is CASSQVLRYEQYF.

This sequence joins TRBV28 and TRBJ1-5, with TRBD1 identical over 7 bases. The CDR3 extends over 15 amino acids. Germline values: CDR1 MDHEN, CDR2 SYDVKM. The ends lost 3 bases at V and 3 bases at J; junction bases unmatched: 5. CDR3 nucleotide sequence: TGTGCCAGCAGTTTTCCAACAGGGGACAATCAGCCCCAGCATTTT. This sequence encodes CASSFPTGDNQPQHF.

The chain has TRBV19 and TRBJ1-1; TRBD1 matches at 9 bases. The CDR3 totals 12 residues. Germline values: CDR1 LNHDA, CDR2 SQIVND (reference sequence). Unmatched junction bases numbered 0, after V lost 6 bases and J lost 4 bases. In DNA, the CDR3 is TGTGCCAGTAGGACAGGGGGCACTGAAGCTTTCTTT. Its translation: CASRTGGTEAFF.

The CDR3 bases are TGTGCCAGCAGCGTCGGGGTAATCCATGAGCAGTTCTTC. Residues: CASSVGVIHEQFF. The chain links TRBV9 to TRBJ2-1, with D maybe TRBD2 (5 bases). The CDR3 runs 13 residues. Looked up from germline, CDR1 is SGDLS and CDR2 is YYNGEE. The germline V and J ends were trimmed by 2 bases and 8 bases, with 11 bases remaining between them.

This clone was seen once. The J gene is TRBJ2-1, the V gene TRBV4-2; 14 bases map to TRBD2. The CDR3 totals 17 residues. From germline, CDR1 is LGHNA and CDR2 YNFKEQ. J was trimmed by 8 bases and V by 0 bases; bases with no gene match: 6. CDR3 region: CASSQEETSGRAYEQFF. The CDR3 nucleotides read TGTGCCAGCAGCCAAGAAGAGACTAGCGGGAGGGCCTATGAGCAGTTCTTC.